The 9 T cell receptor beta chains below all came from one sample that was sequenced in a study of OX40 agonist ivuxolimab in advanced cancers. The repertoire was sequenced with immunoSEQ multiplex PCR; TCRdb's copy has only in-frame clones and lacks some. The sample lists 70,000 to 90,000 clones, over 70% occurring once. The source was CD4+ or CD8+ T cells sorted from blood, collected in a trial of the OX40 agonist ivuxolimab. These receptors originate from an adult with an advanced solid tumor such as melanoma, head and neck, liver or kidney cancer.

The chain combines TRBV2 with TRBJ2-7; D unclear. Germline V CDR1 and CDR2: SNHLY, FYNNEI. V gave up 4 bases and J gave up 3 bases, with 10 bases separating them. This CDR3 contains 13 residues. CDR3 in DNA: TGTGCCAGCAGTGGATACCTAGGCTACGAGCAGTACTTC. Its protein product is CASSGYLGYEQYF.

The CDR3 DNA sequence: TGTGCCAGTAGTACCGGGACAGGGGAATTTAATGAAAAACTGTTTTTT. Protein sequence: CASSTGTGEFNEKLFF. The chain has TRBV19 and TRBJ1-4; 10 nucleotides match TRBD1. Germline CDR1 is LNHDA and CDR2 is SQIVND (reference sequence). This CDR3 is 16 amino acids long. Trimming cost V 4 bases and J 4 bases; bases outside gene matches: 6.

This clone came up once. The gene calls are TRBV6-6 and TRBJ2-1; TRBD2 matches 12 bases. From germline, CDR1 is MNHNY and CDR2 SVGAGI (reference sequence). V trimming: 0 bases; J trimming: 6 bases; junction bases outside the gene matches: 3. This CDR3 region has 16 residues. The CDR3 bases are TGTGCCAGCAGTTACTCTCCTAGCGGGGGGGCCAATGAGCAGTTCTTC. Protein product: CASSYSPSGGANEQFF.

The gene calls are TRBV4-2 and TRBJ2-3, with 10 bases that match TRBD2. After removal of 0 bases from V and 0 bases from J, the junction contained 3 bases not matched to a gene. There are 17 residues in the CDR3. Germline V lookup: CDR1 LGHNA, CDR2 YNFKEQ. The CDR3 spells CASSQDGLAASTDTQYF. DNA of the CDR3: TGTGCCAGCAGCCAAGATGGACTAGCGGCTAGCACAGATACGCAGTATTTT.

The chain employs TRBV30 and TRBJ2-7; 7 bases map to TRBD2. V lost 1 base, J lost 3 bases, and 9 bases stayed unmatched. Germline lookup yields CDR1 GTSNPN and CDR2 SVGIG (reference sequence). CDR3 length equals 15 residues. The CDR3 loop is CAWSGPGRGFYEQYF. For the CDR3, the DNA is TGTGCCTGGAGTGGCCCGGGGAGGGGTTTCTACGAGCAGTACTTC.

The rearrangement uses TRBV11-2 and TRBJ2-2; 8 positions match TRBD1. The CDR3 length is 15 residues. The germline V gene encodes CDR1 SGHAT and CDR2 FQNNGV. V was clipped by 5 bases and J by 2 bases; unmatched bases: 4. CDR3 sequence (DNA): TGTGCCAGCAGCGCCGGACAGGGCAACACCGGGGAGCTGTTTTTT. It translates to CASSAGQGNTGELFF. The full variable domain, with the rest looked up from reference TRBV11-2 and TRBJ2-2, is EAGVAQSPRYKIIEKRQSVAFWCNPISGHATLYWYQQILGQGPKLLIQFQNNGVVDDSQLPKDRFSAERLKGVDSTLKIQPAKLEDSAVYLCASSAGQGNTGELFFGEGSRLTVL.

This chain connects TRBV4-1 to TRBJ1-5, with 8 bases that match TRBD1. The CDR3 contains 15 residues. V dropped 3 bases and J dropped 4; count of bases not matched to a gene: 5. Germline CDR1 reads MGHRA; CDR2 reads YSYEKL. CDR3 loop: CASSQGDRGNQPQHF. In DNA, the CDR3 is TGCGCCAGCAGCCAGGGAGACAGGGGAAATCAGCCCCAGCATTTT.

CDR3 protein: CASSPRQFEKLFF. CDR3 nucleotide sequence: TGTGCCAGCTCACCACGACAGTTCGAAAAACTGTTTTTT. The chain combines TRBV18 with TRBJ1-4; a weak D match, TRBD1 (5 bases). Germline V gene lookup returns CDR1 KGHSH and CDR2 LQKENI. V was clipped by 1 base and J by 8 bases, with 8 bases between them. The CDR3 runs to 13 residues.

This clone has a single count. Other DNA sequences in this specimen translate into the identical CDR3. The chain combines TRBV4-1 with TRBJ1-5, with D possibly TRBD1 on 5 matching bases. V shed 0 bases and J shed 0 bases, with 6 bases lying between them. Germline CDR1 MGHRA, CDR2 YSYEKL. This CDR3 is 15 amino acids long. Here the CDR3 reads CASSQDGHSNQPQHF. Here the CDR3 DNA reads TGCGCCAGCAGCCAAGATGGACATAGCAATCAGCCCCAGCATTTT.